In its sample, the clone carrying this TCR beta chain was seen many times. Antigen unknown. The sample belongs to a study of CD8+CD57+ T cells in acquired aplastic anemia. Study-wide context: Reads per healthy sample averaged around 9.9 million (CD4+) and 11 million to 12 million (CD8+).

Study observations and caveats: Patients and healthy controls showed no significant CD8+ Simpson's diversity difference. The study identified roughly 31 CD8+ CDR3 sequences shared by patients and controls.

Genomic DNA was employed as the template in profiling TCR beta VDJ and CDR3. TCRdb reprocessed the reads via MiXCR and lists one record per CDR3 protein. The data hold fewer than 250,000 distinct CDR3 sequences, with approximately 52% observed a single time. The germline gives CDR1 SGHTA, CDR2 FQGNSA. The V end lost 1 base, the J end lost 5 bases, and 15 bases lay between the germline ends. The CDR3 covers 16 residues. The sequence came from a human donor in good health, serving as a control. This rearrangement joins TRBV7-2 to TRBJ2-4; D is tentatively TRBD1 or TRBD2 (6 bases each). The sample taken for sequencing was sorted CD4+, CD8+, or CD8+CD57+ T cells (not recorded which) from PBMCs. The DNA of the CDR3 is TGTGCCAGCAGCTTAGGGGGGGCTGCGGGCCAAAACATTCAGTACTTC. The encoded protein is CASSLGGAAGQNIQYF.